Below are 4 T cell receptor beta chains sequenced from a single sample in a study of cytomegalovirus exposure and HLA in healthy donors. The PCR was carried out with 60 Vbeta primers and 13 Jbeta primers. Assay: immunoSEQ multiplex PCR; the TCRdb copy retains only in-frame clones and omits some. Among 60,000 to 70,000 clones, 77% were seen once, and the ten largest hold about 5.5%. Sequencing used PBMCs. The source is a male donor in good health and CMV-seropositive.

The CDR3 DNA is TGTGCCAGCTCGACATTGGACAGCACGTATGGCTACACCTTC. Its translation: CASSTLDSTYGYTF. This rearrangement joins TRBV2 to TRBJ1-2; perhaps TRBD1 as D (6 bases). V was clipped by 8 bases and J by 5 bases, with 18 bases between them. The CDR3 has 14 residues. Germline V lookup: CDR1 SNHLY, CDR2 FYNNEI.

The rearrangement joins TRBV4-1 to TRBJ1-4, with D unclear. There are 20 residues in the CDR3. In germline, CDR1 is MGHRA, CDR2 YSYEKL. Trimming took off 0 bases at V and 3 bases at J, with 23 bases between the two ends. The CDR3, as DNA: TGCGCCAGCAGCCAAGATCTTCTGCTTTCAGGTGTTCCGCCTAATGAAAAACTGTTTTTT. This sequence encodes CASSQDLLLSGVPPNEKLFF.

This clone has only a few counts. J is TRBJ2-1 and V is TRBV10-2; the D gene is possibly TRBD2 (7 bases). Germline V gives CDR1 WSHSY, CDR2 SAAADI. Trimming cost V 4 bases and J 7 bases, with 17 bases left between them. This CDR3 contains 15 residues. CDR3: CASSVAGASRNEQFF. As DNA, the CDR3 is TGCGCCAGCAGTGTGGCGGGGGCTTCCCGGAATGAGCAGTTCTTC.

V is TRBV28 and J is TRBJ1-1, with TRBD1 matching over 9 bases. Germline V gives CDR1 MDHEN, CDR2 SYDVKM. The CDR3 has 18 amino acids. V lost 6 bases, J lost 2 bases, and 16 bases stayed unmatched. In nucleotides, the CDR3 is TGTGCCAGCAGCGAAATCCTGAAAGGGACAGGGAGAAACACTGAAGCTTTCTTT. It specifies CASSEILKGTGRNTEAFF.